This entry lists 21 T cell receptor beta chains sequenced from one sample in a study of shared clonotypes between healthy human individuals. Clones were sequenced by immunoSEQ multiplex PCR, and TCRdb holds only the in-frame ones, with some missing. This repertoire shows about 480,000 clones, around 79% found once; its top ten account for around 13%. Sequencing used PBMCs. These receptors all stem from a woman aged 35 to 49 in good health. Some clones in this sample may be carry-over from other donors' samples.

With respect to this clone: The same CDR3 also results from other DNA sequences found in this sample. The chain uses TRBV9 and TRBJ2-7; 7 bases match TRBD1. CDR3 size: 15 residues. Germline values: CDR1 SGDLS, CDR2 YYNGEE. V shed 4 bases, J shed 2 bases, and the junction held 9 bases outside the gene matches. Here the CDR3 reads CASSPTRDSPYEQYF. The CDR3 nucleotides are TGTGCCAGCAGCCCTACCCGGGACAGTCCCTACGAGCAGTACTTC.

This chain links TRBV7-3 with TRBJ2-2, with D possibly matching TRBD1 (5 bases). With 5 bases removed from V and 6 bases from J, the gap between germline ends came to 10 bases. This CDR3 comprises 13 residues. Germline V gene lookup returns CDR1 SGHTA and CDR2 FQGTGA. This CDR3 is CASSQGGAGELFF. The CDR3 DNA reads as TGTGCCAGCAGCCAGGGTGGGGCCGGGGAGCTGTTTTTT.

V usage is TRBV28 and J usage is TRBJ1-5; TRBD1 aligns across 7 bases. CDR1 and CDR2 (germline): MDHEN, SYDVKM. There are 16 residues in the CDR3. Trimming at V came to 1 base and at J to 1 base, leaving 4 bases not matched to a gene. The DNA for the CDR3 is TGTGCCAGCAGTTTATTGGTAGGGGGCAGCAATCAGCCCCAGCATTTT. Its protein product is CASSLLVGGSNQPQHF.

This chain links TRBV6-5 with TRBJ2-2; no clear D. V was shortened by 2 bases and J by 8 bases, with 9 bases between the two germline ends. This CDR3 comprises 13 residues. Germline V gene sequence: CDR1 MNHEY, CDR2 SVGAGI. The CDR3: CASSYQETGELFF. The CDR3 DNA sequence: TGTGCCAGCAGTTACCAGGAGACAGGGGAGCTGTTTTTT.

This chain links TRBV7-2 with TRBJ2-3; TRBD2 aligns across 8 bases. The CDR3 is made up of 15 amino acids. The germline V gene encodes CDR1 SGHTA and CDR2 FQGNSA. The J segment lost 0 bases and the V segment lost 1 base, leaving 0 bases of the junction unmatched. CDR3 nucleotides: TGTGCCAGCAGCTTAGTAGCGGGGAGCACAGATACGCAGTATTTT. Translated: CASSLVAGSTDTQYF.

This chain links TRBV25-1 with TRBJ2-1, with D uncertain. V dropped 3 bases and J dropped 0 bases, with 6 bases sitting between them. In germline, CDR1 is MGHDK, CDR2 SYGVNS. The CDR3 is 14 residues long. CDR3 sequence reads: CASSEPGSYNEQFF. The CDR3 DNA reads TGTGCCAGCAGTGAGCCGGGCTCCTACAATGAGCAGTTCTTC.

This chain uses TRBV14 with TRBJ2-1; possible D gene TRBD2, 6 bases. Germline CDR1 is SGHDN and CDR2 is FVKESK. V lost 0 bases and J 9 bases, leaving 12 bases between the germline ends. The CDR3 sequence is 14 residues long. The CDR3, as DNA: TGTGCCAGCAGCCAAGATCTAGCGAATATTGAGCAGTTCTTC. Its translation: CASSQDLANIEQFF.

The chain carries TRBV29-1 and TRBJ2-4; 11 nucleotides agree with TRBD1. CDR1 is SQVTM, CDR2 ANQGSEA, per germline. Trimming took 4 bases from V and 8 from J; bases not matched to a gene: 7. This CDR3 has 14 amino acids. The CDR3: CSVGFWDRGDIQYF. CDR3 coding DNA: TGCAGCGTTGGGTTCTGGGACAGGGGGGACATTCAGTACTTC.

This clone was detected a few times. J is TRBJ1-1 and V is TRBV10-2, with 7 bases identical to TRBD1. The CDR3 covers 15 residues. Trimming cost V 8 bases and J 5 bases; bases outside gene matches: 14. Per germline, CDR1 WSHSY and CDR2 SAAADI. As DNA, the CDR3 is TGCGCCAGCGGAAAGACAGGGCCTGGGGGAACTGAAGCTTTCTTT. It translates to CASGKTGPGGTEAFF.

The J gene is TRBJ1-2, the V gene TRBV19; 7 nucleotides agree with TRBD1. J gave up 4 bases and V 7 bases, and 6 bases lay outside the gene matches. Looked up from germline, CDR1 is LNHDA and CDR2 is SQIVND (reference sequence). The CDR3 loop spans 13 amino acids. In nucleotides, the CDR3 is TGTGCCAGTACCCCGGACAGGAGCTATGGCTACACCTTC. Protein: CASTPDRSYGYTF.

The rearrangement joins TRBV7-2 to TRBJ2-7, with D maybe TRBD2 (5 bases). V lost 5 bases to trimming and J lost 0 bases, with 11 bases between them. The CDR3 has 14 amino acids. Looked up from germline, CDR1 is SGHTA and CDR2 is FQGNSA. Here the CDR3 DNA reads TGTGCCAGCAGCGGACTGACAAGCTCCTACGAGCAGTACTTC. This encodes CASSGLTSSYEQYF.

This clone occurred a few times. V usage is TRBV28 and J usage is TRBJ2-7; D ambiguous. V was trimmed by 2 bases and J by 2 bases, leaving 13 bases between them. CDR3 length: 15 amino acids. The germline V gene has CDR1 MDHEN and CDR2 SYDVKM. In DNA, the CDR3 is TGTGCCAGCAGTTTAAGTTACCCTATGGCCTACGAGCAGTACTTC. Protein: CASSLSYPMAYEQYF.

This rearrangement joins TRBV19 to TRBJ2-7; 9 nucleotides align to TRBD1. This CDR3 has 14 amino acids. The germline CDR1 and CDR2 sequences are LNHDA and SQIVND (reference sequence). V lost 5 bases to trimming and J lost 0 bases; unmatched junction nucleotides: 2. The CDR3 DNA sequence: TGTGCCAGTAGTGGACAGGGGAGCTCCTACGAGCAGTACTTC. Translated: CASSGQGSSYEQYF. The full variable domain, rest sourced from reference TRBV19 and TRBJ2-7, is DGGITQSPKYLFRKEGQNVTLSCEQNLNHDAMYWYRQDPGQGLRLIYYSQIVNDFQKGDIAEGYSVSREKKESFPLTVTSAQKNPTAFYLCASSGQGSSYEQYFGPGTRLTVT.

CDR3 protein: CAWSAGVGGYTF. CDR3 DNA: TGTGCCTGGAGTGCGGGGGTGGGTGGCTACACCTTC. The J gene is TRBJ1-2, the V gene TRBV30; tentative D call: TRBD1 (5 bases). The V end lost 1 base, the J end lost 7 bases, and 10 bases lay between the germline ends. The CDR3 is 12 residues long. Germline CDR1 GTSNPN, CDR2 SVGIG (reference sequence).

CDR3 nucleotides: TGTGCCAGCAGCCAGGGACTAGCGGGAGCAACAGATACGCAGTATTTT. Protein sequence: CASSQGLAGATDTQYF. The chain combines TRBV21-1 with TRBJ2-3; TRBD2 is taken as the D call from the table, unchecked against the DNA. TRBV21-1 is designated a pseudogene. CDR3 length: 16 residues.

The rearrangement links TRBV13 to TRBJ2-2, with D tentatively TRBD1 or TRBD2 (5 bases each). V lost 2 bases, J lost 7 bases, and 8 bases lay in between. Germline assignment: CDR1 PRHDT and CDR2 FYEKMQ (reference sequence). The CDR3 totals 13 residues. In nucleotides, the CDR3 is TGTGCCAGCAGCTTATGGGGGAGCGGGGAGCTGTTTTTT. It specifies CASSLWGSGELFF.

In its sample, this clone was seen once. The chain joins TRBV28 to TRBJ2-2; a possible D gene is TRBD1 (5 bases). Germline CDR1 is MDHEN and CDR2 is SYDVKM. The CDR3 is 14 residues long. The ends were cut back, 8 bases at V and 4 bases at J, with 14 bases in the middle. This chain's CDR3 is CASLRSGATGELFF. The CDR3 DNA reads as TGTGCCAGCCTGAGGTCTGGGGCCACCGGGGAGCTGTTTTTT.

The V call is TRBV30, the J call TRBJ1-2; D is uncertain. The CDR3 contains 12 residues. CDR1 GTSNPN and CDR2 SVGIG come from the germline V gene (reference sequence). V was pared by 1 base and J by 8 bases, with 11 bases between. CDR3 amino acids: CAWSGGGWGYTF. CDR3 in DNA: TGTGCCTGGAGTGGCGGAGGTTGGGGCTACACCTTC.

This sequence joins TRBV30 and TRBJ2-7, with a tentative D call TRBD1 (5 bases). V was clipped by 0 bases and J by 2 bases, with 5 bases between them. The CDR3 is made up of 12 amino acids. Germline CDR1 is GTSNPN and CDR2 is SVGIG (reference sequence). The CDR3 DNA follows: TGTGCCTGGAGTGTAGGGGCCTACGAGCAGTACTTC. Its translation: CAWSVGAYEQYF.

The CDR3 region has the DNA TGTGCCAGTAGTATAGCGGGAGGGCTGTCCTACGAGCAGTACTTC. Translated: CASSIAGGLSYEQYF. The J gene is TRBJ2-7, the V gene TRBV19, with 8 positions matching TRBD2. CDR1 and CDR2 from the germline V gene are LNHDA and SQIVND (reference sequence). V shed 1 base and J 1 base; nucleotides not matched to a gene: 3. The CDR3 is 15 amino acids.

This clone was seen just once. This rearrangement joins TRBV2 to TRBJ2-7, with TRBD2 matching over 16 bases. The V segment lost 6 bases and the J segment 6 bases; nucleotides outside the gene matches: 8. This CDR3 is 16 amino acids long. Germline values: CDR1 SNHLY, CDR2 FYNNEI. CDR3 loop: CASRGTSGRVRGEQYF. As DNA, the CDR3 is TGTGCCAGCAGAGGGACTAGCGGGAGGGTCAGAGGCGAGCAGTACTTC.